These T cell receptor beta chains were read from a single sample in a study of blood T cell repertoires in COVID-19. Libraries were prepared by immunoSEQ multiplex PCR; TCRdb keeps only in-frame clonotypes and omits some of them. The sample lists about 70,000 clones; 88% were seen once. Material for sequencing was peripheral blood. The source of these receptors is a woman in her 70s with acute or convalescent COVID-19. Each CDR3 is given with its conserved first and last residue. Fields, in order: clone size, J gene, D gene, V gene, CDR3 protein, CDR3 DNA. D genes are given only for firm matches. Not every row has a clone size; where given, it reads once, few, many or a size class.

>-|TRBJ1-1|-|TRBV4-1
CASSQEDRLNTEAFF
TGCGCCAGCAGCCAAGAGGACAGACTGAACACTGAAGCTTTCTTT
>-|TRBJ2-7|TRBD1|TRBV10-3
CAISEEGQPSYEQYF
TGTGCCATCAGTGAGGAGGGACAGCCTTCCTACGAGCAGTACTTC
>-|TRBJ2-3|TRBD2|TRBV30
CAWSRGGGRSRTDTQYF
TGTGCCTGGAGTAGGGGCGGGGGGCGTTCCCGCACAGATACGCAGTATTTT
>-|TRBJ2-2|-|TRBV27
CASSFGNTGELFF
TGTGCCAGCAGTTTCGGGAACACCGGGGAGCTGTTTTTT
>-|TRBJ2-7|TRBD2|TRBV6-5
CASTWGLAGAGEQYF
TGTGCCAGCACCTGGGGACTAGCGGGAGCAGGGGAGCAGTACTTC
>-|TRBJ1-1|-|TRBV19
CASSTINGGEAFF
TGTGCCAGTAGTACCATTAACGGAGGGGAAGCTTTCTTT
>-|TRBJ1-5|TRBD1|TRBV28
CATGTATSQPQHF
TGTGCCACCGGGACAGCCACGAGCCAGCCCCAGCATTTT
>-|TRBJ1-2|-|TRBV7-9
CASSPGGDLYGYTF
TGTGCCAGCAGCCCCGGGGGAGATCTGTATGGCTACACCTTC
>once|TRBJ1-2|-|TRBV27
CASSLSAGVYGYTF
TGTGCCAGCAGTTTATCAGCAGGGGTGTATGGCTACACCTTC
>-|TRBJ2-7|TRBD1|TRBV5-1
CASSPQVGTGTYEQYF
TGCGCCAGCAGCCCACAAGTCGGGACAGGTACCTACGAGCAGTACTTC
>-|TRBJ1-2|-|TRBV2
CASSASTDGYTF
TGTGCCAGCAGTGCCTCAACAGATGGCTACACCTTC
>-|TRBJ1-4|-|TRBV18
CASSPPRQLPEGEKLFF
TGTGCCAGCTCACCCCCGAGACAATTACCAGAGGGTGAAAAACTGTTTTTT
>-|TRBJ2-7|-|TRBV11-2
CASSLELVRGEQYF
TGTGCCAGCAGCTTAGAACTAGTTCGGGGGGAGCAGTACTTC
>-|TRBJ2-4|TRBD2|TRBV15
CATSRETSGKLGGIQYF
TGTGCCACCAGCAGAGAAACTAGCGGGAAACTCGGGGGCATTCAGTACTTC